A single sample is the source of the 29 T cell receptor beta chains below, sequenced in a study of patients and donors after allogeneic stem cell transplantation. MiXCR, applied by TCRdb to the RT-PCR reads, yields one record per CDR3 protein. Here the sample spans hundreds of thousands of distinct CDR3 sequences, approximately 14% being singletons. Source material: blood, either unsorted or a sorted T cell fraction (not recorded which). These receptors were obtained from a human donor who was either an allogeneic HSCT recipient or a stem cell or donor lymphocyte infusion donor (not recorded which). It is not recorded whose cells these are; they may come from a transplant donor.

The chain couples TRBV7-7 to TRBJ2-1; 9 nucleotides line up with TRBD2. The V gene's germline CDR1 is SSHAT and CDR2 FNYEAQ (reference sequence). Losses at the gene ends were 1 base for V and 9 bases for J; bases not matched to a gene: 10. This CDR3 is 16 amino acids long. CDR3 protein: CASSLGLAVAGGEQFF. The CDR3 DNA sequence: TGTGCCAGCAGCTTAGGACTAGCGGTAGCTGGGGGTGAGCAGTTCTTC.

This clonotype was counted a few times. The V call is TRBV5-5, the J call TRBJ2-2; weak D call: TRBD1 (6 bases). The CDR3 is made up of 14 amino acids. Trimming left V 4 bases short and J 1 base short, with 8 bases between. CDR1 SGHKS and CDR2 YYEKEE come from the germline V gene (reference sequence). CDR3 nucleotides: TGTGCCAGCAGCACGGGACAGAACACCGGGGAGCTGTTTTTT. Residues: CASSTGQNTGELFF.

The sample holds a few counts of this clonotype. The chain couples TRBV20-1 to TRBJ2-1; D is unresolved. The V end lost 6 bases, the J end lost 4 bases, and 7 bases lay between the germline ends. This CDR3 region has 11 residues. Germline V gives CDR1 DFQATT, CDR2 SNEGSKA (reference sequence). CDR3: CSALLYNEQFF. In DNA form, the CDR3 reads TGCAGTGCCCTGCTATACAATGAGCAGTTCTTC.

This clonotype was observed at least ten times. The chain employs TRBV12-3 or TRBV12-4 and TRBJ1-5, with a tentative D call TRBD1 (5 bases). Between the trimmed V and J ends, which lost 1 base and 2 bases, there was a span of 6 bases. The CDR3 covers 14 residues. CDR3 coding DNA: TGTGCCAGCAGTTTAGGGGACGGCAATCAGCCCCAGCATTTT. Translating gives CASSLGDGNQPQHF.

In its sample, this clonotype was seen a few times. The chain links TRBV10-3 to TRBJ2-3, with 9 bases lining up with TRBD1. J lost 4 bases, V lost 8 bases, and 10 bases had no gene match. The CDR3 loop spans 15 amino acids. Germline V lookup: CDR1 ENHRY, CDR2 SYGVKD. DNA of the CDR3: TGTGCCATCGGGGCTCCCGGACAGGGGCCAGATACGCAGTATTTT. Amino acid sequence: CAIGAPGQGPDTQYF.

This clonotype has a handful of counts. The gene calls are TRBV30 and TRBJ2-3; 7 positions match TRBD2. J was trimmed by 6 bases and V by 6 bases; bases with no gene match: 12. This CDR3 region has 14 residues. Germline V gene lookup returns CDR1 GTSNPN and CDR2 SVGIG (reference sequence). The CDR3 DNA sequence: TGTGCCTGCCCCGGCAGGAGGGGAGGGGATACGCAGTATTTT. Protein: CACPGRRGGDTQYF.

The V and J genes are TRBV30 and TRBJ2-5; no clear D gene. Trimming cost V 0 bases and J 5 bases, with 19 bases left between them. This CDR3 spans 16 amino acids. The germline gives CDR1 GTSNPN, CDR2 SVGIG (reference sequence). The CDR3 DNA is TGTGCCTGGAGTGTACTCCTGGGCGGTCAATTGGAGACCCAGTACTTC. Its translation is CAWSVLLGGQLETQYF.

This clonotype was counted many times. This chain uses TRBV30 with TRBJ1-2; 7 nucleotides line up with TRBD1. There are 14 residues in the CDR3. J lost 4 bases, V lost 4 bases, and 9 bases had no gene match. Germline V lookup: CDR1 GTSNPN, CDR2 SVGIG (reference sequence). In DNA form, the CDR3 reads TGTGCCTGGAAAAAGGGGGCGTCGGCCTATGGCTACACCTTC. It encodes CAWKKGASAYGYTF.

The rearrangement joins TRBV10-3 to TRBJ1-3; 7 positions agree with TRBD1. Germline CDR1 ENHRY, CDR2 SYGVKD. J gave up 2 bases and V 2 bases, and 0 bases lay outside the gene matches. There are 14 residues in the CDR3. Here the CDR3 DNA reads TGTGCCATCAGTGAGCAGGGGGCTGGAAACACCATATATTTT. The encoded protein is CAISEQGAGNTIYF.

The chain is built from TRBV24-1 and TRBJ2-7, with D hard to call. Trimming stripped 12 bases from V and 2 bases from J, with 16 bases between. Per the germline V gene, CDR1 is KGHDR and CDR2 is SFDVKD. The CDR3 runs to 13 residues. This CDR3 is CASQGSDTYEQYF. CDR3 bases: TGTGCCTCGCAAGGTTCAGATACCTACGAGCAGTACTTC.

There are a few counts of this clonotype. This chain uses TRBV2 with TRBJ1-5; D is uncertain. This CDR3 comprises 16 residues. The germline gives CDR1 SNHLY, CDR2 FYNNEI. V lost 1 base and J lost 6, with 16 bases in between. For the CDR3, the DNA is TGTGCCAGCAGTGAAGAAGCCAGAATCCCGGGTCAGCCCCAGCATTTT. Translating it yields CASSEEARIPGQPQHF.

This clonotype was found many times. The chain employs TRBV5-1 and TRBJ1-1; no clear D gene. This CDR3 is built from 14 residues. Germline CDR1 is SGHRS and CDR2 is YFSETQ. The V end was cut by 0 bases, the J end by 0 bases, with 6 bases between. The CDR3 bases are TGCGCCAGCAGCTTGGCACAGATGAACACTGAAGCTTTCTTT. This codes for CASSLAQMNTEAFF.

This clonotype appeared a few times. The chain has TRBV10-2 and TRBJ1-3; D not resolved. Per germline, CDR1 WSHSY and CDR2 SAAADI. Trimming left V 2 bases short and J 5 bases short, with 1 base between. The CDR3 sequence is 11 residues long. This CDR3 reads CASSERNTIYF. In nucleotides, the CDR3 is TGCGCCAGCAGTGAGAGAAACACCATATATTTT.

The table lists this clonotype with many counts. The chain recombines TRBV7-2 with TRBJ1-2, with 10 positions matching TRBD1. The CDR3 extends over 14 amino acids. V lost 5 bases to trimming and J lost 4 bases; unmatched junction nucleotides: 4. The germline CDR1 and CDR2 sequences are SGHTA and FQGNSA. CDR3 nucleotide sequence: TGTGCCAGCAGCCGAGGACAGGGGGGCTATGGCTACACCTTC. It yields the protein CASSRGQGGYGYTF.

There are many counts of this clonotype. This rearrangement joins TRBV18 to TRBJ2-3; no definite D call. The length of the CDR3 is 14 residues. Germline assignment: CDR1 KGHSH and CDR2 LQKENI. Deletions cut 3 bases from V and 2 bases from J, with 9 bases between. As DNA, the CDR3 is TGTGCCAGCTCACCGTCCGGGTCCACAGATACGCAGTATTTT. Translated, it gives CASSPSGSTDTQYF. Based on the CDR3 plus reference TRBV18 and TRBJ2-3, the full variable domain is NAGVMQNPRHLVRRRGQEARLRCSPMKGHSHVYWYRQLPEEGLKFMVYLQKENIIDESGMPKERFSAEFPKEGPSILRIQQVVRGDSAAYFCASSPSGSTDTQYFGPGTRLTVL.

The rearrangement uses TRBV6-1 and TRBJ2-6, with unresolved D. V lost 4 bases to trimming and J lost 0 bases, with 7 bases between them. The CDR3 runs to 15 residues. Germline V gene lookup returns CDR1 MNHNS and CDR2 SASEGT. The CDR3: CASSATASGANVLTF. The CDR3 DNA reads as TGTGCCAGCAGTGCCACAGCCTCTGGGGCCAACGTCCTGACTTTC.

This clonotype was counted only a few times. The chain employs TRBV5-6 and TRBJ2-5, with 9 bases matching TRBD1. V dropped 4 bases and J dropped 4; count of bases not matched to a gene: 14. CDR3 length: 17 amino acids. The germline gives CDR1 SGHDT, CDR2 YYEEEE. CDR3 residues: CASSDTGTGNLVETQYF. The CDR3 nucleotides are TGTGCCAGCAGCGACACCGGGACAGGGAACCTAGTAGAGACCCAGTACTTC.

There are many counts of this clonotype. This rearrangement joins TRBV29-1 to TRBJ2-3, with TRBD1 as a possible D gene (6 bases). The CDR3 contains 15 residues. From germline, CDR1 is SQVTM and CDR2 ANQGSEA. Deletions cut 4 bases from V and 0 bases from J, with 14 bases between. CDR3 amino acids: CSVASRGISTDTQYF. The CDR3 region has the DNA TGCAGCGTTGCTAGTAGGGGGATTAGCACAGATACGCAGTATTTT.

This clonotype has at least ten counts. The chain carries TRBV12-3 or TRBV12-4 and TRBJ1-1, with a tentative D call TRBD1 (6 bases). This CDR3 is 13 amino acids long. The V gene lost 9 bases and the J gene lost 3 bases, with 14 bases spanning the gap. CDR3 region: CASKGDDYTEAFF. The CDR3 coding sequence is TGTGCCAGTAAGGGGGATGATTACACTGAAGCTTTCTTT.

The chain has TRBV11-3 and TRBJ2-3; D not resolved. Looked up from germline, CDR1 is SGHNT and CDR2 is YENEEA. The CDR3 has 12 residues. The V end lost 0 bases, the J end lost 10 bases, and 8 bases lay between the germline ends. The CDR3 sequence: CASSLDRGAQYF. The CDR3 coding sequence is TGTGCCAGCAGCTTAGATCGTGGAGCGCAGTATTTT.

This clonotype has a handful of counts. This chain joins TRBV30 and TRBJ2-5; TRBD2 matches at 9 bases. The CDR3 has 15 residues. The germline V gene encodes CDR1 GTSNPN and CDR2 SVGIG (reference sequence). With V trimmed by 2 bases and J by 4 bases, 8 bases remained unmatched. The CDR3 region has the DNA TGTGCCTGGAGTCTTCTAGCGGGGCTGGGAGAGACCCAGTACTTC. This codes for CAWSLLAGLGETQYF.

The sample holds many counts of this clonotype. The chain couples TRBV27 to TRBJ2-2, with D perhaps matching TRBD1 or TRBD2 (6 bases each). There are 14 residues in the CDR3. The germline V and J ends were trimmed by 2 bases and 4 bases, with 8 bases remaining between them. Germline V gives CDR1 MNHEY, CDR2 SMNVEV (reference sequence). The CDR3 nucleotides read TGTGCCAGCAGTTTAGGAGGGGGCACCGGGGAGCTGTTTTTT. This encodes CASSLGGGTGELFF.

V gene TRBV7-9 combines with J gene TRBJ2-7; 8 bases match TRBD1. With 4 bases clipped from V and 3 bases from J, the junction kept 8 bases outside the gene matches. CDR3 length: 15 amino acids. In germline, CDR1 is SEHNR, CDR2 FQNEAQ (reference sequence). CDR3 coding DNA: TGTGCCAGCAGCTCCGCAAGACAGGGGTACTACGAGCAGTACTTC. This translates into CASSSARQGYYEQYF.

The CDR3 DNA reads as TGTGCCAGCGGAAGACAGGGTCTCCGTAGCACTGAAGCTTTCTTT. It specifies CASGRQGLRSTEAFF. This chain connects TRBV12-3 or TRBV12-4 to TRBJ1-1; 7 nucleotides line up with TRBD1. This CDR3 has 15 residues. Trimming at V came to 8 bases and at J to 4 bases, leaving 13 bases not matched to a gene.

The rearrangement joins TRBV5-8 to TRBJ2-1, with no clear D. V lost 1 base, J lost 8 bases, and 13 bases lay in between. From germline, CDR1 is SGHTS and CDR2 YDEGEE. The CDR3 contains 14 residues. CDR3 region: CASSLSRPSDEQFF. Here the CDR3 DNA reads TGTGCCAGCAGCTTGTCCAGGCCAAGCGATGAGCAGTTCTTC.

The J gene is TRBJ2-5, the V gene TRBV10-3; D call uncertain. V was trimmed by 8 bases and J by 1 base, leaving 17 bases between them. The CDR3 runs to 15 residues. Per the germline V gene, CDR1 is ENHRY and CDR2 is SYGVKD. The CDR3 DNA is TGTGCCATCGGCGGTCTCGTGAGCCGCCAAGAGACCCAGTACTTC. It translates to CAIGGLVSRQETQYF.

This clonotype was detected a few times. The rearrangement joins TRBV20-1 to TRBJ2-5; D might be TRBD2 (6 bases). The germline V gene has CDR1 DFQATT and CDR2 SNEGSKA (reference sequence). The length of the CDR3 is 13 residues. Trimming removed 6 bases at V and 6 bases at J, with 17 bases between. Here the CDR3 DNA reads TGCAGTGCCCCCCGGGACTCCTCCCAGACCCAGTACTTC. Translated: CSAPRDSSQTQYF.

This chain connects TRBV5-1 to TRBJ1-5; D not resolved. V was pared by 2 bases and J by 2 bases, with 11 bases between. Germline CDR1 and CDR2: SGHRS and YFSETQ. The CDR3 sequence is 15 residues long. The CDR3 sequence: CASSLGSPGNQPQHF. CDR3 bases: TGCGCCAGCAGCTTAGGGAGCCCTGGCAATCAGCCCCAGCATTTT.

By frequency in the sample, this clonotype is medium-sized (0.01 to 0.1%). The junction shows a germline mismatch at one end, possibly a read error. V and J are TRBV5-1 and TRBJ2-1; the D is unclear. Germline V lookup: CDR1 SGHRS, CDR2 YFSETQ. The CDR3 has 13 residues. The CDR3, as DNA: TGCGCCAGCAGCTTGGCCGTGGGTCGTGAGAAGTTCTTC. Its protein is CASSLAVGREKFF.